This is a list of T cell receptor beta chains from one sample in a study of T cells in Graves' hyperthyroidism and ophthalmopathy. TCRdb called the multiplex PCR reads again in MiXCR, with one record for every CDR3 protein. The profile shows about 520,000 distinct CDR3 sequences, less than 25% of them singletons. The sample consisted of blood. All receptors come from a man aged 18 to 30 with Graves' hyperthyroidism. CDR3s include the opening cysteine and the closing phenylalanine or tryptophan. Each record gives: V gene, CDR3 protein.

V gene: TRBV4-1
CDR3 protein: CASSQVGRGNTEAFF

V gene: TRBV5-1
CDR3 protein: CASSRGPVHHYEQYF

V gene: TRBV10-3
CDR3 protein: CAIKGTLNTGELFF

V gene: TRBV7-2
CDR3 protein: CASSLDGLGTGELFF

V gene: TRBV11-2
CDR3 protein: CASTQNRYTEAFF

V gene: TRBV28
CDR3 protein: CASRLTGPNTEAFF

V gene: TRBV12-3/TRBV12-4
CDR3 protein: CASSCRTGSGELFF

V gene: TRBV12-3/TRBV12-4
CDR3 protein: CASSAGTGAETQYF

V gene: TRBV12-3/TRBV12-4
CDR3 protein: CASSLARLAQETQYF

V gene: TRBV2
CDR3 protein: CATTGLPLGTQYF

V gene: TRBV28
CDR3 protein: CASSPPRGGTGELFF

V gene: TRBV4-1
CDR3 protein: CASSQDQGLASYEQYF

V gene: TRBV2
CDR3 protein: CASMYTGETQYF

V gene: TRBV7-2
CDR3 protein: CASSLVMGTTGAAFF

V gene: TRBV28
CDR3 protein: CASCLAAQETQYF

V gene: TRBV28
CDR3 protein: CASSPYPGRGHPAFF

V gene: TRBV6-1
CDR3 protein: CASSEAAGGSYEQYF

V gene: TRBV11-2
CDR3 protein: CASSTGGGLQETQYF

V gene: TRBV12-3/TRBV12-4
CDR3 protein: CASSSGLAGEYEQYF

V gene: TRBV12-3/TRBV12-4
CDR3 protein: CASRRDSSNTEAFF

V gene: TRBV6-2/TRBV6-3
CDR3 protein: CASSYTSGYTGELFF

V gene: TRBV4-1
CDR3 protein: CASSQDTGATNYGYTF

V gene: TRBV29-1
CDR3 protein: CSVGRDRVLNTEAFF

V gene: TRBV28
CDR3 protein: CASSRTGVVGGELFF

V gene: TRBV30
CDR3 protein: CAWSVRKEAGSYEQYF

V gene: TRBV12-3/TRBV12-4
CDR3 protein: CASRGGQGLYGELFF

V gene: TRBV3-1
CDR3 protein: CASSSDRRNIQYF

V gene: TRBV12-3/TRBV12-4
CDR3 protein: CASSPPPSGYTF

V gene: TRBV7-9
CDR3 protein: CASSQAGGLQETQYF

V gene: TRBV6-5
CDR3 protein: CASSFRTGLDTEAFF

V gene: TRBV28
CDR3 protein: CASSQARPEQYF

V gene: TRBV12-3/TRBV12-4
CDR3 protein: CASSFQGASTDTQYF

V gene: TRBV6-1
CDR3 protein: CASSASQGGNTEAFF

V gene: TRBV6-2/TRBV6-3
CDR3 protein: CASRKTNSEPGYGYTF

V gene: TRBV18
CDR3 protein: CASSSRPENTGELFF

V gene: TRBV6-2/TRBV6-3
CDR3 protein: CASSYSTWWDQETQYF

V gene: TRBV12-3/TRBV12-4
CDR3 protein: CASSFKSRGYGYTF

V gene: TRBV27
CDR3 protein: CASSSQGATYEQYF

V gene: TRBV4-1
CDR3 protein: CASSHGLQGQNTEAFF

V gene: TRBV20-1
CDR3 protein: CSIGKDYEQYF

V gene: TRBV6-4
CDR3 protein: CASSMTRYGLSSTDTQYF

V gene: TRBV12-3/TRBV12-4
CDR3 protein: CATPRPARETQYF

V gene: TRBV5-1
CDR3 protein: CASSSRVGGETQYF

V gene: TRBV6-1
CDR3 protein: CASIREGAYEQYF

V gene: TRBV2
CDR3 protein: CASRRVGRYEQYF

V gene: TRBV7-6
CDR3 protein: CASSRPPGASTGELFF

V gene: TRBV6-1
CDR3 protein: CASSPTTGGPNTGELFF

V gene: TRBV11-2
CDR3 protein: CASSFLLGDTEAFF

V gene: TRBV7-8
CDR3 protein: CASSLGDLGLYGYTF

V gene: TRBV6-2/TRBV6-3
CDR3 protein: CASRYPGQTYEQYF

V gene: TRBV12-3/TRBV12-4
CDR3 protein: CASNDDRGNTEAFF

V gene: TRBV6-5
CDR3 protein: CASSYTRTGAYEQYF

V gene: TRBV5-1
CDR3 protein: CASSGAGQGRDTQYF

V gene: TRBV4-1
CDR3 protein: CASSQGNRFLNTEAFF

V gene: TRBV30
CDR3 protein: CAWTGVDGYTF